The subject of this entry is one TCR beta chain. Its antigen is unidentified. Germline V gives CDR1 LNHDA, CDR2 SQIVND (reference sequence). The ends were cut back, 5 bases at V and 8 bases at J, with 10 bases in the middle. The length of the CDR3 is 13 residues. The assay was immunoSEQ multiplex PCR, and TCRdb's table has in-frame clones only and misses some. The sample shows about 140,000 clones, roughly 92% of them seen only once. The sample originates from a study of T cell responses to AZD1222 COVID-19 vaccine. General study results and limits: Dominant at 160-218 and 743-854, vaccine-associated CD4 TCRs also spanned spike. The study sampled repertoires only after the peak T cell response.

The TCR comes from an adult in good health. V and J are TRBV19 and TRBJ1-6, with unresolved D. The source was peripheral blood, collected on day 0 of AZD1222 vaccination. CDR3: CASSWTQDSPLHF. CDR3 coding DNA: TGTGCCAGTAGTTGGACCCAGGATTCACCCCTCCACTTT.